This T cell receptor (beta chain) was identified during a study of blood T cell repertoires in COVID-19. Study information: The United States, Italy and Spain provided the acute and convalescent COVID-19 samples. Nucleic acid was either cDNA or gDNA, and it came from T cells, B-cell-depleted T cells, or PBMCs.

As handled by the study authors: Amplified reference gene primers provided the basis for estimating nucleated cell counts. Using immunoSEQ multiplex PCR, the repertoire was profiled, and TCRdb retains in-frame clones only, with some absent. V and J calls and clone size follow that table, whereas D and trimming were derived from the DNA. The sample includes approximately 15,000 clones, 91% of them seen just once. Looked up from germline, CDR1 is SNHLY and CDR2 is FYNNEI. The CDR3 loop spans 16 amino acids. The trim removed 4 bases at V and 2 bases at J, leaving 2 bases unmatched. The sequence was collected from a man aged 55 to 70 with active COVID-19. The material sequenced was peripheral blood. The chain carries TRBV2 and TRBJ2-3; 14 nucleotides match TRBD2. For the CDR3, the DNA is TGTGCCAGCAGTGCGGGACTAGCGGGAGACACAGATACGCAGTATTTT. Its protein is CASSAGLAGDTDTQYF.